This entry features one T cell receptor beta chain sequence. The antigen is undetermined. This entry is derived from a study of T cells after posttransplantation cyclophosphamide. The CDR3 is 12 residues long. V lost 7 bases, J lost 8 bases, and 9 bases stayed unmatched. Germline V gene sequence: CDR1 SQVTM, CDR2 ANQGSEA. Study-wide points: Recipient CMV seropositivity and CMV reactivation strongly tracked TRB clonality. TRB overlap between skin or GI tissue T cells and blood was limited.

TCRdb's table, derived via immunoSEQ multiplex PCR, lists solely in-frame clones and lacks some. Of 15,000 to 20,000 clones in the sample, 80% to 90% are singletons; the top ten hold around 4%. Controls had myeloablative marrow grafts with methotrexate and calcineurin inhibitor, sampled at 1 year. The TCR originated in a male patient aged 45-59 years who received an allogeneic stem cell transplant from an unrelated donor, was CMV-positive, and had chronic GVHD only. These T cells may partly come from the graft donor. V usage is TRBV29-1 and J usage is TRBJ1-2; 8 bases align to TRBD1. The source material was PBMCs, sampled after an allogeneic stem cell transplant with a calcineurin inhibitor and methotrexate. The CDR3 DNA reads TGCAGCGCCGTGGACAGGGTACCAGGCTACACCTTC. This sequence encodes CSAVDRVPGYTF.